What follows describes a single T cell receptor beta chain. The CDR3 is 14 residues long. Germline-derived CDR1 and CDR2 are SGHVS and FNYEAQ. J was trimmed by 9 bases and V by 2 bases; bases with no gene match: 6. TCRdb used MiXCR to reprocess the PCR reads, holding one entry per CDR3 protein. The top ten hold 19% of the sample, which has some 11,000 distinct CDR3 sequences, roughly 50% seen once. This record belongs to a study of tumor-infiltrating lymphocytes in oesophageal squamous cell carcinoma. The specimen was esophageal tumor tissue. This sequence originates from a female donor with esophageal squamous cell carcinoma. The chain recombines TRBV7-6 with TRBJ1-2, with 10 bases fitting TRBD1. The CDR3 spells CASSLLGQGFRYTF. As DNA, the CDR3 is TGTGCCAGCAGCTTATTGGGACAGGGGTTCCGCTACACCTTC.